Sequencing of this T cell receptor beta chain was carried out in a study of blood T cell repertoires in COVID-19 (TCRdb year 2020). Concerning the study at large: Samples from collaborators originated in the United States, Italy and Spain and spanned both the acute and convalescent phases of COVID-19. Sample metadata almost always included a de-identified subject ID, COVID-19 status, age in years and sex. Where HLA class I and class II types were available, the types were taken from metadata supplied by the sample provider, not from assay-based typing. The dataset comprised deeply sampled blood TCRbeta repertoires from subjects exposed to, actively infected with, or recovered from COVID-19. The samples were drawn from the first 160 participants of the ongoing ImmuneRACE study and from 950 to 1,500 subjects provided by 6 global collaborators. A freely available public database, intended as a resource for researchers studying the immune response to SARS-CoV-2, is where the repertoires were released. The material from the prospective study consisted of cDNA or gDNA derived from T cells, B-cell-depleted T cells, or PBMCs.

TCRbeta CDR3 regions were amplified from genomic DNA using the immunoSEQ Assay, a bias-controlled multiplex PCR. The authors' analysis ran thus. Within the assay, amplification of reference gene primers was used to estimate how many nucleated cells each sample contained. To quantify the absolute abundance of each unique TCRbeta CDR3 rearrangement, sequence reads were collapsed and filtered. For each sample, productive Simpson clonality was calculated by taking the square root of Simpson's diversity index across productive rearrangements. TCRdb holds this immuneACCESS table with in-frame rearrangements only. Some clones are missing; in checked studies, unresolved V genes explain under half, and the rest has no known cause. That table is the source of V, J and clone size, and D and trimming were worked out from the DNA. The sample has about 370,000 clones on record, around 92% of them singletons. 3% of the sample rests with the top ten.

From its cysteine to its phenylalanine, the CDR3 spans 14 amino acids. The kept DNA is CDR3 alone, 42 bases in frame from the first base. V has 5 bases trimmed and J has 7 bases trimmed; junction bases matching no gene number 6. Sequences LNHDA (CDR1) and SQIVND (CDR2) are obtained from the germline V gene (reference sequence). At one collaborating source in Seattle, patients were enrolled during active infection and were followed longitudinally through the course of disease. Collaborating institutions collected whole blood in K2EDTA tubes following their own protocols. For TCRbeta analysis, collaborators shipped samples in one of three forms: frozen whole blood, isolated PBMCs, or DNA extracted from either of those sample types. A word on this clone: No cognate antigen has been identified for it. Qualities for individual bases were not recorded, and no much larger clone is one base off.

Study-wide findings and limitations: Clinical and demographic metadata were provided uncurated, with the amount varying by source and participant.

The sample consisted of peripheral blood. The receptor comes from a woman aged 30 to 39 with COVID-19, enrolled during active disease. This chain joins TRBV19 to TRBJ1-4, and TRBD1 matches 8 of the central bases. The base sequence is TGTGCCAGTAGTCCAGGGGGCGCAGGTGAAAAACTGTTTTTT. It translates to CASSPGGAGEKLFF.